This T cell receptor beta chain derives from a study of T cell changes during pregnancy in multiple sclerosis. Germline CDR1 is LNHDA and CDR2 is SQIVND (reference sequence). The CDR3 contains 15 residues. The trim removed 5 bases at V and 2 bases at J, leaving 5 bases unmatched. Assay used: immunoSEQ multiplex PCR; TCRdb lists only in-frame clones, some missing. Seen here are tens of thousands of clones, more than 70% observed once, and the top ten hold roughly 0.58%. This TCR was recovered from a female donor with multiple sclerosis, enrolled in a pregnancy study. The material sequenced was CD4+ T cells from peripheral blood mononuclear cells, taken in the first trimester of pregnancy. The genes are TRBV19 and TRBJ2-3; 9 nucleotides line up with TRBD2. The CDR3 protein is CASSLTSGFTDTQYF. CDR3 in DNA: TGTGCCAGTAGTTTGACTAGCGGATTCACAGATACGCAGTATTTT.